One and the same sample provided the 14 T cell receptor beta chains below, sequenced in a study of CD8 T cells in ankylosing spondylitis. Using its own MiXCR run on the 5' RACE reads, TCRdb lists one record per CDR3 protein. The repertoire holds under 300,000 distinct CDR3 sequences, with approximately 11% as singletons. Sequencing was done on a sample of blood, either unsorted or a sorted T cell fraction (not recorded which). All receptors derive from a male donor with ankylosing spondylitis or in good health (not recorded which).

Sample share makes this clonotype medium-sized. The V call is TRBV7-8, the J call TRBJ2-3; D not resolved. Germline lookup yields CDR1 SGHVS and CDR2 FQNEAQ. Trimming removed 2 bases from V and 6 bases from J, with 15 bases in between. This CDR3 spans 15 amino acids. CDR3 bases: TGTGCCAGCAGCTTACGGCCTCTTCCCGGGGATACGCAGTATTTT. It encodes CASSLRPLPGDTQYF.

This clonotype was seen a handful of times. The chain has TRBV7-2 and TRBJ1-2, with a weak D call TRBD1 (5 bases). Germline V gene sequence: CDR1 SGHTA, CDR2 FQGNSA. The length of the CDR3 is 14 residues. V gave up 7 bases and J gave up 4 bases, with 16 bases separating them. In nucleotides, the CDR3 is TGTGCCAGCACACCAGTCATGGGGGGCTATGGCTACACCTTC. This encodes CASTPVMGGYGYTF.

The sample holds a few counts of this clonotype. The chain couples TRBV5-1 to TRBJ2-5, with a possible D match to TRBD2 (6 bases). V gave up 0 bases and J gave up 4 bases, with 13 bases separating them. From germline, CDR1 is SGHRS and CDR2 YFSETQ. The CDR3 consists of 15 residues. CDR3 DNA: TGCGCCAGCAGCTTGGGTGGGGCTAGCGTAGAGACCCAGTACTTC. Translating it yields CASSLGGASVETQYF. The full variable domain, in which reference TRBV5-1 and TRBJ2-5 provide the parts outside the CDR3, is KAGVTQTPRYLIKTRGQQVTLSCSPISGHRSVSWYQQTPGQGLQFLFEYFSETQRNKGNFPGRFSGRQFSNSRSEMNVSTLELGDSALYLCASSLGGASVETQYFGPGTRLLVL.

This clonotype has at least ten counts. The rearrangement uses TRBV20-1 and TRBJ2-1; possibly TRBD1 for D (6 bases). Germline V CDR1 and CDR2: DFQATT, SNEGSKA (reference sequence). There are 10 residues in the CDR3. Deletions cut 3 bases from V and 11 bases from J, with 8 bases between. CDR3 nucleotides: TGCAGTGCTAGGGGGGCACAGCAGTTCTTC. It specifies CSARGAQQFF.

The rearrangement links TRBV20-1 to TRBJ1-1; D perhaps matches TRBD1 (6 bases). V was clipped by 3 bases and J by 0 bases, with 17 bases between them. Germline CDR1 reads DFQATT; CDR2 reads SNEGSKA (reference sequence). The CDR3 covers 16 residues. CDR3 DNA: TGCAGTGCTAGGGATGGACAGTTAATCATGAACACTGAAGCTTTCTTT. Translated, it gives CSARDGQLIMNTEAFF.

This chain connects TRBV28 to TRBJ1-5; TRBD1 aligns across 7 bases. Germline V gives CDR1 MDHEN, CDR2 SYDVKM. V gave up 4 bases and J gave up 4 bases; unmatched junction bases: 7. CDR3 length: 15 residues. CDR3 protein: CASSSTGPLNQPQHF. Here the CDR3 DNA reads TGTGCCAGCAGTTCGACAGGGCCACTAAATCAGCCCCAGCATTTT.

Written as DNA, the CDR3 is TGCAGCGTTGGGGGACACACTGAAGCTTTCTTT. It is translated as CSVGGHTEAFF. The J gene is TRBJ1-1, the V gene TRBV29-1, with TRBD1 as a possible D gene (5 bases). CDR3 size: 11 residues. The germline V gene has CDR1 SQVTM and CDR2 ANQGSEA. V gave up 4 bases and J gave up 3 bases, with 6 bases separating them.

This clonotype came up many times. V and J are TRBV27 and TRBJ2-1; 9 nucleotides match TRBD2. There are 14 residues in the CDR3. V trimming: 4 bases; J trimming: 6 bases; junction bases outside the gene matches: 4. Germline CDR1 MNHEY, CDR2 SMNVEV (reference sequence). In DNA form, the CDR3 reads TGTGCCAGCAGTTCAAGACTAGCGGTCAATGAGCAGTTCTTC. Translating gives CASSSRLAVNEQFF.

This clonotype was counted at least ten times. This chain connects TRBV29-1 to TRBJ1-1; D is unclear. V dropped 4 bases and J dropped 8 bases, with 14 bases sitting between them. CDR1 is SQVTM and CDR2 is ANQGSEA in the germline V gene. This CDR3 comprises 12 residues. This CDR3 is CSVAAQSNEAFF. The CDR3 DNA reads TGCAGCGTTGCCGCGCAGTCCAACGAAGCTTTCTTT.

The gene calls are TRBV20-1 and TRBJ2-3, with 13 bases lining up with TRBD2. CDR1 is DFQATT and CDR2 is SNEGSKA in the germline V gene (reference sequence). The V gene end was trimmed by 6 bases and the J gene end by 5 bases; junction bases not matched to a gene: 5. The CDR3 is 14 residues long. The CDR3 region is CSARLAGGRDTQYF. The CDR3 DNA sequence: TGCAGTGCCAGACTAGCGGGGGGCCGAGATACGCAGTATTTT.

V usage is TRBV7-2 and J usage is TRBJ2-1, with 7 bases lining up with TRBD2. The CDR3 sequence is 15 residues long. Germline V gene data show CDR1 as SGHTA and CDR2 as FQGNSA. The junction had 8 bases not matched to a gene; V was cut back by 5 bases and J by 4 bases. CDR3 sequence reads: CASSPRLAAYNEQFF. The CDR3 DNA reads TGTGCCAGCAGCCCAAGGCTAGCGGCATACAATGAGCAGTTCTTC.

This clonotype has at least ten counts. The chain uses TRBV20-1 and TRBJ2-3, with TRBD2 matching over 10 bases. This CDR3 has 14 residues. Germline values: CDR1 DFQATT, CDR2 SNEGSKA (reference sequence). With 3 bases clipped from V and 3 bases from J, the junction kept 3 bases outside the gene matches. CDR3 bases: TGCAGTGCTAGGCCGGGACTAGCGACAGATACGCAGTATTTT. The encoded protein is CSARPGLATDTQYF.

This clonotype was detected only a few times. The rearrangement links TRBV13 to TRBJ2-7, with D uncertain. V gave up 7 bases and J gave up 3 bases, with 13 bases separating them. The CDR3 is 13 amino acids. The germline V gene encodes CDR1 PRHDT and CDR2 FYEKMQ (reference sequence). The CDR3 region is CASTSSGGYEQYF. DNA for the CDR3: TGTGCCAGCACCTCTAGTGGCGGCTACGAGCAGTACTTC. Full variable domain (rest looked up from reference TRBV13 and TRBJ2-7): AAGVIQSPRHLIKEKRETATLKCYPIPRHDTVYWYQQGPGQDPQFLISFYEKMQSDKGSIPDRFSAQQFSDYHSELNMSSLELGDSALYFCASTSSGGYEQYFGPGTRLTVT.

This clonotype was seen repeatedly, ten times or more. This rearrangement joins TRBV4-2 to TRBJ2-5; 9 bases agree with TRBD1. The CDR3 loop spans 15 amino acids. Losses at the gene ends were 3 bases for V and 3 bases for J; bases not matched to a gene: 5. Germline CDR1 is LGHNA and CDR2 is YNFKEQ. CDR3 protein: CASSQIQGAEETQYF. The CDR3 bases are TGTGCCAGCAGCCAGATACAGGGGGCGGAAGAGACCCAGTACTTC.